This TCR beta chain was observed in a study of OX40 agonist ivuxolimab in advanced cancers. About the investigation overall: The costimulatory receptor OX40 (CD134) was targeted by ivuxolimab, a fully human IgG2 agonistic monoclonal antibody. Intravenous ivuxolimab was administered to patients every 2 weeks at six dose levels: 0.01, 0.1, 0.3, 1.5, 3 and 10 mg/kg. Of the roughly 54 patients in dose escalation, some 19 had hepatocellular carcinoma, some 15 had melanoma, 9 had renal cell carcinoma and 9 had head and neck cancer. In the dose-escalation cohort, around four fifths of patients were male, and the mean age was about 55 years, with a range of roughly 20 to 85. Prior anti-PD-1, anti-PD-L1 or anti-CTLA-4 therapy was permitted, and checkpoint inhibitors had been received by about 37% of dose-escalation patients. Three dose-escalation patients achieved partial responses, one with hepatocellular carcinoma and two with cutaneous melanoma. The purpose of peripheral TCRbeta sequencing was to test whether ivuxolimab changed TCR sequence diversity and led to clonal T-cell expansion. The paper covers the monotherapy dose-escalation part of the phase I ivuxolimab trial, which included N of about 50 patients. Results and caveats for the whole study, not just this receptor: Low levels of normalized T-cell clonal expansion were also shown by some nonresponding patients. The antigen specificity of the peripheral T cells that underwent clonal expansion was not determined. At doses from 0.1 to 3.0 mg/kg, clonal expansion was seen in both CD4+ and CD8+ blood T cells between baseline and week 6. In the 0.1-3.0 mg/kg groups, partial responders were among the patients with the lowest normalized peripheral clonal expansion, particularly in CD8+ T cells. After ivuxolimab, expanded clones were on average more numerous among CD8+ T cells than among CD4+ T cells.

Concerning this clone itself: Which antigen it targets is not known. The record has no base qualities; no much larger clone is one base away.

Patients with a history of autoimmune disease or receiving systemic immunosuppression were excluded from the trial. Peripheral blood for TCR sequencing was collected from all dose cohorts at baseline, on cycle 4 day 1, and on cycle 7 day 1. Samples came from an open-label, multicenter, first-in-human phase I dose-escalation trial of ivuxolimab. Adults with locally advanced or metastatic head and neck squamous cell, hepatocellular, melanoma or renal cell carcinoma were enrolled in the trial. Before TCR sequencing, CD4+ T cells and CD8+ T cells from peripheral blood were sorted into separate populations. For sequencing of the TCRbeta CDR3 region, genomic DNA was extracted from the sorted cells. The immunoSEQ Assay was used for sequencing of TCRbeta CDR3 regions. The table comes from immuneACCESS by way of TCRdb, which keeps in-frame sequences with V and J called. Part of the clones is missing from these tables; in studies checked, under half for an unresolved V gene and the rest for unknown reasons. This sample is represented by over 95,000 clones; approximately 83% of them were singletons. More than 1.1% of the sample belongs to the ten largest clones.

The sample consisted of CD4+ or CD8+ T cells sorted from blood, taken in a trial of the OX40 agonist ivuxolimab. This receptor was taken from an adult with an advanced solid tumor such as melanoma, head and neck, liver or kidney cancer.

The nucleotide sequence is TGTGCCAGCAGCCAAGAAGGAAGTCTGTCTAGCGGGTTGTCTAGCACAGATACGCAGTATTTT. It translates to CASSQEGSLSSGLSSTDTQYF. The chain was built from TRBV4-2 and TRBJ2-3, with 8 bases matching TRBD2. The CDR3 contains 21 residues, cysteine and phenylalanine counted. The read is trimmed to its CDR3 DNA, 63 bases read in frame from base 1. Compared with germline, V lacks 0 bases and J lacks 0 bases; bases without a gene match: 17. From the germline V gene, CDR1 is LGHNA and CDR2 is YNFKEQ.